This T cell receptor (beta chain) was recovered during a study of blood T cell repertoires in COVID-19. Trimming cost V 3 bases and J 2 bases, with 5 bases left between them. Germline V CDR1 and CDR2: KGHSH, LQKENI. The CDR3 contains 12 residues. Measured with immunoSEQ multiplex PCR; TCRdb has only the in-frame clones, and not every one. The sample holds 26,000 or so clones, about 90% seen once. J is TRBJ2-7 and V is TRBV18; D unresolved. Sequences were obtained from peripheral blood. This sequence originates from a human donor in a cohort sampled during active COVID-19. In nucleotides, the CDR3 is TGTGCCAGCTCACCGCGTACCTACGAGCAGTACTTC. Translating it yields CASSPRTYEQYF.